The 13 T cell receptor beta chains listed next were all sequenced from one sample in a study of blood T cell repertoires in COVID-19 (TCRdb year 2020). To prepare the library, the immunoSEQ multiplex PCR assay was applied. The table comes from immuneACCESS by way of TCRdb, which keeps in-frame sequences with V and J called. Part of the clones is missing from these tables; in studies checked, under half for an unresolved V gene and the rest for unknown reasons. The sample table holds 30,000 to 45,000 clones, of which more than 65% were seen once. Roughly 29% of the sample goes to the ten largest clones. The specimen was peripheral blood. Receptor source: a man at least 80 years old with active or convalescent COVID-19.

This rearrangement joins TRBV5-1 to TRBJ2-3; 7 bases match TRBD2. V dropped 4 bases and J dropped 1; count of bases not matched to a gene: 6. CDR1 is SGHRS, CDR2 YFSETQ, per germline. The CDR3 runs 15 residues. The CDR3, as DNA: TGCGCCAGCAGCGGAGGACTAGGCGGCACAGATACGCAGTATTTT. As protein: CASSGGLGGTDTQYF.

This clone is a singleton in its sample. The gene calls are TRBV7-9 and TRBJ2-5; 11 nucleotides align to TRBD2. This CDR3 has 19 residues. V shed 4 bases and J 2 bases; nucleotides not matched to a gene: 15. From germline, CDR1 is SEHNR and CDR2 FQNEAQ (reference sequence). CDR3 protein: CASSSRRTSGRNFQETQYF. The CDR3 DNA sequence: TGTGCCAGCAGCTCACGAAGGACTAGCGGGCGGAACTTTCAAGAGACCCAGTACTTC.

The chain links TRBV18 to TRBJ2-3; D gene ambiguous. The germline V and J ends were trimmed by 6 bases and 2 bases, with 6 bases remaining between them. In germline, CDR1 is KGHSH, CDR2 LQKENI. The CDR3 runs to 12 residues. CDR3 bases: TGTGCCAGCTCTAGAAACACAGATACGCAGTATTTT. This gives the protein CASSRNTDTQYF.

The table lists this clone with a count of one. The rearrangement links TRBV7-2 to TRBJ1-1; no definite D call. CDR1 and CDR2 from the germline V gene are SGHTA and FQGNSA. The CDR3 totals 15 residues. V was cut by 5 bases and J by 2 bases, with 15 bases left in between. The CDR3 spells CASSGTINTNTEAFF. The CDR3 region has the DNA TGTGCCAGCAGCGGAACTATTAATACAAACACTGAAGCTTTCTTT.

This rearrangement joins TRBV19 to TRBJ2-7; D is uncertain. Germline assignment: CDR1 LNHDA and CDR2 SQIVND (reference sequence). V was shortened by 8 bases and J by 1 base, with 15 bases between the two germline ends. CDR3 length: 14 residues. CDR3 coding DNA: TGTGCCAGTCGATCGGGTCCCGCGTCCTACGAGCAGTACTTC. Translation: CASRSGPASYEQYF.

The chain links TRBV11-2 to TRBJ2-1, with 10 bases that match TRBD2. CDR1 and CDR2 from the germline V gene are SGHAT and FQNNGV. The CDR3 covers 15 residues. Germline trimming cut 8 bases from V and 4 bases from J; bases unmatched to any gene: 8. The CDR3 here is CASEGSGGQYNEQFF. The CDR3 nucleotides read TGTGCCAGCGAGGGTAGCGGGGGGCAATACAATGAGCAGTTCTTC.

CDR3 in DNA: TGTGCCAGCAGCTTGGGGACTAGCGGGGCCCGCACAGATACGCAGTATTTT. Its translation is CASSLGTSGARTDTQYF. This chain links TRBV7-9 with TRBJ2-3; 13 nucleotides line up with TRBD2. V lost 3 bases and J lost 1; bases outside the gene matches: 4. The CDR3 covers 17 residues. The V gene's germline CDR1 is SEHNR and CDR2 FQNEAQ (reference sequence).

The CDR3 reads CASGLVREVLRAVPKAFF. The CDR3 bases are TGTGCTAGTGGTTTGGTAAGGGAGGTACTGCGGGCCGTTCCGAAAGCTTTCTTT. The chain is built from TRBV12-5 and TRBJ1-1, with D unresolved. CDR3 length: 18 residues. Per the germline V gene, CDR1 is LGHNT and CDR2 is FRNRAP. V was cut by 0 bases and J by 9 bases, with 26 bases left in between.

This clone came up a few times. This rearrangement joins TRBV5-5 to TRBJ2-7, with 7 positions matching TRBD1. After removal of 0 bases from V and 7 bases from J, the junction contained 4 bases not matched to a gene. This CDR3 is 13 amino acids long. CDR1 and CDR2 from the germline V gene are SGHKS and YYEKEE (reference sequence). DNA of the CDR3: TGTGCCAGCAGCTTGGGTTGGGACAGAGAGCAGTACTTC. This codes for CASSLGWDREQYF. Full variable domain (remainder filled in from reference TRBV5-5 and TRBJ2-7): DAGVTQSPTHLIKTRGQQVTLRCSPISGHKSVSWYQQVLGQGPQFIFQYYEKEERGRGNFPDRFSARQFPNYSSELNVNALLLGDSALYLCASSLGWDREQYFGPGTRLTVT.

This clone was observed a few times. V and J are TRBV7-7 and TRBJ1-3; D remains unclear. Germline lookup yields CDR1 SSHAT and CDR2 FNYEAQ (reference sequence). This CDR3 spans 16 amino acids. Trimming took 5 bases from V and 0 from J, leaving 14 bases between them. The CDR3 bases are TGTGCCAGCAGCAACGAGCCCAGGTACTCTGGAAACACCATATATTTT. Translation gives CASSNEPRYSGNTIYF.

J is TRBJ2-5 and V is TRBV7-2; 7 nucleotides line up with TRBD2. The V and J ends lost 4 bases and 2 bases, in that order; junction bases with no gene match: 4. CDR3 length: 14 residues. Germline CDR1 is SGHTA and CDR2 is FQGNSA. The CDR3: CASSSRAGQETQYF. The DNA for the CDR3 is TGTGCCAGCAGCTCGAGAGCGGGACAAGAGACCCAGTACTTC.

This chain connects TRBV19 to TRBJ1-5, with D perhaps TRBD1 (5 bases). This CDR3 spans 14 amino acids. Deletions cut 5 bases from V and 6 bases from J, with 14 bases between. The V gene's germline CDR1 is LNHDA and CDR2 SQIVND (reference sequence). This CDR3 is CASSPDRYSQPQHF. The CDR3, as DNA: TGTGCCAGTAGTCCCGACAGATACTCTCAGCCCCAGCATTTT.

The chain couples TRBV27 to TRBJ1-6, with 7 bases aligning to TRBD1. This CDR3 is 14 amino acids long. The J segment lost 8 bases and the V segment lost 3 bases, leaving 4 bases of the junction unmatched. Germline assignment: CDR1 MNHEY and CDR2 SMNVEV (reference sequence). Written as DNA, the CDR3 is TGTGCCAGCAGTTTCGGACAGGTCTATTCACCCCTCCACTTT. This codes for CASSFGQVYSPLHF.